This TCR beta chain emerged from a study of cytomegalovirus exposure and HLA in healthy donors. Both 60 Vbeta primers and 13 Jbeta primers went into the PCR. Sequenced by immunoSEQ multiplex PCR; TCRdb stores in-frame clones only, minus some. The data hold under 130,000 clones, with about four fifths observed a single time. The CDR3 extends over 15 amino acids. Trimming removed 2 bases from V and 0 bases from J, with 8 bases in between. Germline assignment: CDR1 SEHNR and CDR2 FQNEAQ (reference sequence). This TCR was recovered from a man aged 25 to 40 in good health and CMV-seronegative. The chain recombines TRBV7-9 with TRBJ1-3; D call uncertain. The sequencing input was PBMCs. The CDR3 here is CASSLLENSGNTIYF. DNA of the CDR3: TGTGCCAGCAGCTTACTGGAGAACTCTGGAAACACCATATATTTT.